This passage covers 26 T cell receptor beta chains from one sample sequenced in a study of T cells in Graves' hyperthyroidism and ophthalmopathy. TCR beta CDR3 region amplification was performed from RNA transcripts. The HTBI set primed first-round TCR CDR3 RT-PCR. TCRdb fed the multiplex PCR reads into MiXCR, producing one record per CDR3 protein. The profile shows 450,000 to 600,000 distinct CDR3 sequences, just under 20% of them singletons. The sequencing input was blood. The source is a middle-aged man with Graves' ophthalmopathy.

V gene TRBV5-6 combines with J gene TRBJ2-1, with 9 bases aligning to TRBD2. Germline assignment: CDR1 SGHDT and CDR2 YYEEEE. V shed 5 bases, J shed 7 bases, and the junction held 13 bases outside the gene matches. The length of the CDR3 is 16 residues. CDR3 sequence (DNA): TGTGCCAGCAGTAATTGGGGCGGGAGGGCCAGTAATGAGCAGTTCTTC. Encoded protein: CASSNWGGRASNEQFF. The full variable domain, completed using reference TRBV5-6 and TRBJ2-1, is DAGVTQSPTHLIKTRGQQVTLRCSPKSGHDTVSWYQQALGQGPQFIFQYYEEEERQRGNFPDRFSGHQFPNYSSELNVNALLLGDSALYLCASSNWGGRASNEQFFGPGTRLTVL.

Note on this clonotype: With a much larger clone just one base away, this may be a read error. The chain has TRBV30 and TRBJ1-5; D gene ambiguous. Germline loops: CDR1 GTSNPN, CDR2 SVGIG (reference sequence). Trimming pared 1 base from V and 4 bases from J, leaving 11 bases between. The CDR3 contains 14 residues. In nucleotides, the CDR3 is TGTGCCTGGAGTGCAGAGCAATGGAATCAGCCCCAGCATTTT. Amino acid sequence: CAWSAEQWNQPQHF.

This chain links TRBV11-2 with TRBJ1-3; TRBD1 matches at 8 bases. Germline values: CDR1 SGHAT, CDR2 FQNNGV. The CDR3 has 20 residues. Unmatched junction bases numbered 21, after V lost 5 bases and J lost 3 bases. CDR3: CASSRWGPDLDRVYGNTIYF. The DNA of the CDR3 is TGTGCCAGCAGCCGTTGGGGGCCAGATCTGGACAGGGTATATGGAAACACCATATATTTT.

The table lists this clonotype with many counts. CDR3 amino acids: CASSGGRDRDFSEQYF. In DNA, the CDR3 is TGCGCCAGCAGCGGGGGCCGGGACAGGGACTTTTCTGAGCAGTACTTC. The chain employs TRBV5-1 and TRBJ2-7; TRBD1 aligns across 9 bases. The CDR3 covers 16 residues. The germline V gene encodes CDR1 SGHRS and CDR2 YFSETQ. The ends lost 4 bases at V and 7 bases at J; junction bases unmatched: 15.

This clonotype showed up just a few times. The V gene is TRBV28, the J gene TRBJ1-1, with D possibly matching TRBD1 (6 bases). V lost 6 bases and J 0 bases, leaving 14 bases between the germline ends. Germline loops: CDR1 MDHEN, CDR2 SYDVKM. This CDR3 contains 15 residues. Here the CDR3 DNA reads TGTGCCAGCAGGCCGGACAGCAACATGAACACTGAAGCTTTCTTT. Protein product: CASRPDSNMNTEAFF.

This clonotype was found many times. The chain uses TRBV6-1 and TRBJ1-2; D perhaps matches TRBD1 (5 bases). CDR3 length: 13 amino acids. The V gene lost 6 bases and the J gene lost 1 base, with 9 bases spanning the gap. Germline V lookup: CDR1 MNHNS, CDR2 SASEGT. The CDR3 spells CASRLDSNYGYTF. CDR3 nucleotides: TGTGCCAGCAGACTTGACAGTAACTATGGCTACACCTTC.

The chain joins TRBV16 to TRBJ2-1, with TRBD1 as a possible D gene (6 bases). V was trimmed by 3 bases and J by 9 bases, leaving 9 bases between them. The length of the CDR3 is 12 residues. Germline V gives CDR1 KGHSY, CDR2 FQNENV. CDR3 residues: CASSQDSFEQFF. CDR3 coding DNA: TGTGCCAGCAGCCAGGACAGTTTTGAGCAGTTCTTC.

This clonotype came up a few times. The chain uses TRBV7-2 and TRBJ1-3; perhaps TRBD1 as D (5 bases). There are 15 residues in the CDR3. Germline CDR1 is SGHTA and CDR2 is FQGNSA. V gave up 5 bases and J gave up 1 base, with 12 bases separating them. CDR3 amino acids: CASSRGDASGNTIYF. In nucleotides, the CDR3 is TGTGCCAGCAGCCGAGGGGACGCTTCTGGAAACACCATATATTTT.

Ten or more counts support this clonotype. V and J are TRBV20-1 and TRBJ2-5, with a weak D call TRBD2 (6 bases). V lost 3 bases, J lost 4 bases, and 15 bases lay in between. This CDR3 has 14 amino acids. The germline V gene has CDR1 DFQATT and CDR2 SNEGSKA (reference sequence). This CDR3 reads CSASDGRGLETQYF. The CDR3 coding sequence is TGCAGTGCTAGTGACGGGAGAGGTCTAGAGACCCAGTACTTC.

V is TRBV7-6 and J is TRBJ2-5; a weak D match, TRBD2 (5 bases). Germline V CDR1 and CDR2: SGHVS, FNYEAQ. Between the trimmed V and J ends, which lost 4 bases and 2 bases, there was a span of 11 bases. The length of the CDR3 is 14 residues. CDR3 sequence (DNA): TGTGCCAGCAGCTCCACGGGATGGCAAGAGACCCAGTACTTC. Translation gives CASSSTGWQETQYF.

On this clonotype itself: A single base separates this from a much larger clone, so it may be a read error. The rearrangement joins TRBV28 to TRBJ2-1; D may be TRBD1 or TRBD2 (5 bases each). The CDR3 sequence is 13 residues long. Germline V lookup: CDR1 MDHEN, CDR2 SYDVKM. The V and J ends lost 8 bases and 7 bases respectively, with 15 bases between them. DNA of the CDR3: TGTGCCAGCCCCCTAGAAGAGGGGAATGAGCAGTTCTTC. Translation gives CASPLEEGNEQFF.

This clonotype was seen a few times. V is TRBV9 and J is TRBJ2-3; 16 positions match TRBD2. The CDR3 covers 18 residues. V was pared by 7 bases and J by 2 bases, with 10 bases of the junction left unmatched. CDR1 and CDR2 from the germline V gene are SGDLS and YYNGEE. CDR3 region: CASGSGTSGGAYTDTQYF. The CDR3 bases are TGTGCCAGCGGCTCCGGGACTAGCGGGGGGGCCTACACAGATACGCAGTATTTT.

Only a few counts were recorded for this clonotype. This chain links TRBV30 with TRBJ2-5, with 7 bases aligning to TRBD2. The CDR3 extends over 14 amino acids. Trimming at V came to 1 base and at J to 4 bases, leaving 6 bases not matched to a gene. Germline lookup yields CDR1 GTSNPN and CDR2 SVGIG (reference sequence). CDR3 DNA: TGTGCCTGGAGTGAGGGAGGGTCTAGAGAGACCCAGTACTTC. This sequence encodes CAWSEGGSRETQYF.

There are many counts of this clonotype. V and J are TRBV30 and TRBJ2-1; 7 nucleotides align to TRBD2. Germline V CDR1 and CDR2: GTSNPN, SVGIG (reference sequence). With 5 bases clipped from V and 2 bases from J, the junction kept 6 bases outside the gene matches. The CDR3 extends over 14 amino acids. The CDR3 reads CAWGAGQAYNEQFF. The CDR3 DNA is TGTGCCTGGGGAGCGGGGCAGGCCTACAATGAGCAGTTCTTC.

The rearrangement links TRBV6-1 to TRBJ1-1; D is possibly TRBD1 (5 bases). Trimming pared 3 bases from V and 2 bases from J, leaving 13 bases between. Germline CDR1 and CDR2: MNHNS and SASEGT. The CDR3 spans 15 residues. This chain's CDR3 is CASSDPGDLNTEAFF. CDR3 in DNA: TGTGCCAGCAGTGATCCGGGGGACCTCAACACTGAAGCTTTCTTT.

In this sample, this clonotype turned up a few times. The chain employs TRBV30 and TRBJ2-2; 8 nucleotides line up with TRBD1. V lost 3 bases, J lost 5 bases, and 2 bases stayed unmatched. Germline V CDR1 and CDR2: GTSNPN, SVGIG (reference sequence). The CDR3 has 13 amino acids. CDR3 DNA: TGTGCCTGGAGGGACAGGGTGACCGGGGAGCTGTTTTTT. Translation gives CAWRDRVTGELFF.

This clonotype was observed a few times. V usage is TRBV5-1 and J usage is TRBJ2-5; 7 nucleotides align to TRBD1. After removal of 4 bases from V and 2 bases from J, the junction contained 2 bases not matched to a gene. In germline, CDR1 is SGHRS, CDR2 YFSETQ. This CDR3 region has 13 residues. The CDR3 sequence: CASSKGQQETQYF. The CDR3 region has the DNA TGCGCCAGCAGCAAGGGACAGCAAGAGACCCAGTACTTC.

The sample holds a few counts of this clonotype. J is TRBJ1-1 and V is TRBV27; no reliable D call. Germline loops: CDR1 MNHEY, CDR2 SMNVEV (reference sequence). This CDR3 comprises 12 residues. Between the trimmed V and J ends, which lost 4 bases and 2 bases, there was a span of 5 bases. The CDR3 region is CASSSHNTEAFF. For the CDR3, the DNA is TGTGCCAGCAGTTCGCATAACACTGAAGCTTTCTTT.

The chain employs TRBV5-1 and TRBJ2-5; tentatively, D is TRBD1 or TRBD2 (7 bases each). From germline, CDR1 is SGHRS and CDR2 YFSETQ. V was cut by 4 bases and J by 3 bases, with 19 bases left in between. The CDR3 is made up of 16 amino acids. The CDR3 loop reads CASSLQGGAGKETQYF. The CDR3 DNA reads as TGCGCCAGCAGCCTCCAGGGGGGGGCGGGGAAAGAGACCCAGTACTTC.

The genes are TRBV6-1 and TRBJ2-1, with D uncertain. The CDR3 covers 13 residues. The V end lost 1 base, the J end lost 10 bases, and 11 bases lay between the germline ends. Germline V gene lookup returns CDR1 MNHNS and CDR2 SASEGT. CDR3 residues: CASSEGERAEQFF. CDR3 coding DNA: TGTGCCAGCAGTGAAGGGGAAAGGGCAGAGCAGTTCTTC.

A few counts support this clonotype. The chain links TRBV7-2 to TRBJ1-1, with 9 bases that match TRBD1. V gave up 5 bases and J gave up 12 bases; unmatched junction bases: 10. CDR1 and CDR2 from the germline V gene are SGHTA and FQGNSA. The CDR3 consists of 13 residues. DNA for the CDR3: TGTGCCAGCAGCCCTCCGGGGACAGGGAAGACTTTCTTT. This sequence encodes CASSPPGTGKTFF.

The chain combines TRBV3-1 with TRBJ2-7, with 8 bases identical to TRBD1. V lost 1 base to trimming and J lost 6 bases; unmatched junction nucleotides: 8. The germline CDR1 and CDR2 sequences are LGHDT and YNNKEL (reference sequence). The CDR3 has 15 residues. CDR3 in DNA: TGTGCCAGCAGCCAAGCCGGGACAGGTTCTTCCGAGCAGTACTTC. Its protein product is CASSQAGTGSSEQYF.

This chain joins TRBV10-3 and TRBJ2-1, with D possibly called TRBD1 or TRBD2 (5 bases each). Germline CDR1 and CDR2: ENHRY and SYGVKD. V gave up 0 bases and J gave up 10 bases, with 7 bases separating them. The length of the CDR3 is 12 residues. DNA of the CDR3: TGTGCCATCAGTGAGTCGAGGGGAGAGCAGTTCTTC. This gives the protein CAISESRGEQFF.

The sample holds many counts of this clonotype. The chain employs TRBV7-2 and TRBJ2-1; TRBD1 aligns across 10 bases. The V gene end was trimmed by 3 bases and the J gene end by 14 bases; junction bases not matched to a gene: 4. CDR1 and CDR2 (germline): SGHTA, FQGNSA. This CDR3 comprises 12 residues. As DNA, the CDR3 is TGTGCCAGCAGCTTCCCCGGGACAGGGGAGTTCTTC. It specifies CASSFPGTGEFF.

This clonotype was counted a few times. The chain has TRBV12-3 or TRBV12-4 and TRBJ2-3; TRBD2 agrees at 11 bases. Unmatched junction bases numbered 6, after V lost 10 bases and J lost 3 bases. The CDR3 has 14 residues. Here the CDR3 reads CAIKRTSGTDTQYF. In DNA, the CDR3 is TGTGCCATTAAGAGGACTAGCGGGACAGATACGCAGTATTTT.

The chain carries TRBV20-1 and TRBJ2-5, with 10 bases matching TRBD2. The CDR3 runs to 16 residues. Germline V gene data show CDR1 as DFQATT and CDR2 as SNEGSKA (reference sequence). The junction had 12 bases not matched to a gene; V was cut back by 3 bases and J by 5 bases. The CDR3 sequence is CSASSPSGRERETQYF. The CDR3 nucleotides read TGCAGTGCTAGCTCGCCTAGCGGGAGAGAGAGGGAGACCCAGTACTTC.